This T cell receptor beta chain was captured in a study of CD8 T cells in Susac syndrome. Whole-study results and caveats: It was acknowledged in the study that its TCR sequencing and HLA analysis involved a relatively small number of individuals.

In regard to this clonotype: Its target is not known.

V was clipped by 2 bases and J by 3 bases; unmatched bases: 10. This CDR3 comprises 18 residues. Germline CDR1 reads LGHNA; CDR2 reads YNFKEQ. Reverse transcription of roughly 0.5 to 1 ug RNA was performed with random hexamers. Amplification of TCR beta CDR3 was carried out by immunoSEQ multiplex PCR, which covered 54 Vbeta and 13 Jbeta segments. TCRdb independently ran MiXCR on the immunoSEQ multiplex PCR reads; one entry per CDR3 protein. The table has about 140,000 distinct CDR3 sequences, over 85% seen once. In blood CD8+ and CD4+ T cells, TCR beta underwent sequencing. The receptor's source is a human donor in good health. Source material: CD8+ T cells from PBMCs. This sequence joins TRBV4-2 and TRBJ1-5, with 10 bases lining up with TRBD1. CDR3 in DNA: TGTGCCAGCAGCCAAAGCCGGGGGGGACAGGGGAACAATCAGCCCCAGCATTTT. This sequence encodes CASSQSRGGQGNNQPQHF.